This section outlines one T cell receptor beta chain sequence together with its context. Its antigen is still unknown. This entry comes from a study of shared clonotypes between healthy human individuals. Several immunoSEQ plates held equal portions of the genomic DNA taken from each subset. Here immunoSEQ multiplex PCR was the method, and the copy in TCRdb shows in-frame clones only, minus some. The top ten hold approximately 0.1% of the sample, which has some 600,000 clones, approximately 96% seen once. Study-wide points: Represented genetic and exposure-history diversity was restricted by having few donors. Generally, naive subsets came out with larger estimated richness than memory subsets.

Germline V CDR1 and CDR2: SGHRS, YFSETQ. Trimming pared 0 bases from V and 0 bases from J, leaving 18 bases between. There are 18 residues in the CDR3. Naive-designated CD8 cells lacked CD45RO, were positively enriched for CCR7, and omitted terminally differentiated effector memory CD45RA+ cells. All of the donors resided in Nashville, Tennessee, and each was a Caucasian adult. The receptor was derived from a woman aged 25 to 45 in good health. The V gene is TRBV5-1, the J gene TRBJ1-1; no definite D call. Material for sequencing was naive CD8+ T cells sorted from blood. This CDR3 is CASSLGFGQDPMNTEAFF. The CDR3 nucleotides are TGCGCCAGCAGCTTGGGATTTGGCCAGGATCCAATGAACACTGAAGCTTTCTTT.